This T cell receptor beta chain was retrieved from a study of OX40 agonist ivuxolimab in advanced cancers. Method: immunoSEQ multiplex PCR; TCRdb's copy keeps in-frame clones and lacks some. The sample comprises 71,000 or so clones, approximately 86% of which are singletons, and about 1% rests with the top ten. The sequence was collected from an adult with an advanced solid tumor such as melanoma, head and neck, liver or kidney cancer. This specimen was CD4+ or CD8+ T cells sorted from blood, taken in a trial of the OX40 agonist ivuxolimab.

Written as DNA, the CDR3 is TGTGCCAGCAGCAGCGGGAGAGGGGAGACCCAGTACTTC. Translation gives CASSSGRGETQYF. This sequence joins TRBV6-6 and TRBJ2-5; 8 nucleotides align to TRBD2. The CDR3 is 13 residues long. CDR1 and CDR2 from the germline V gene are MNHNY and SVGAGI (reference sequence). V shed 6 bases, J shed 5 bases, and the junction held 5 bases outside the gene matches.